This T cell receptor (beta chain) was retrieved from a study of cytomegalovirus exposure and HLA in healthy donors. Study-wide points: Later on, an analysis found that several of the most significant clusters appeared to be linked to common viral pathogens, which included parvovirus B19. The study reported that TCR beta sequences accurately predicted HLA-A and HLA-B alleles in most subjects.

The CDR3 covers 18 residues. Trimming left V 2 bases short and J 0 bases short, with 21 bases between. Per germline, CDR1 SGHRS and CDR2 YFSETQ. With 60 Vbeta and 13 Jbeta primers, the PCR was carried out. The data were produced by immunoSEQ multiplex PCR, yet TCRdb's version contains in-frame clones alone and is incomplete. Its table lists roughly 100,000 clones. On this clone: Its matching antigen is unknown.

Each donor was nominally healthy when sampled (though unrecorded immune exposures were likely). The receptor's source is a woman aged 25 to 39 in good health and CMV-seronegative. This chain links TRBV5-1 with TRBJ2-7; D is perhaps TRBD1 (6 bases). Input material: PBMCs. The CDR3, as DNA: TGCGCCAGCAGCTTACTGTTTTCGACAGGCACAAGCTCCTACGAGCAGTACTTC. As protein: CASSLLFSTGTSSYEQYF.